These 16 T cell receptor beta chains originate from one sample sequenced in a study of blood T cell repertoires in COVID-19. Produced via immunoSEQ multiplex PCR; TCRdb's table is partial and in-frame only. Of approximately 100,000 clones listed, roughly nine tenths are singletons. Sequenced input: peripheral blood. The origin of the receptors is a human donor in a cohort sampled during active COVID-19.

The chain has TRBV20-1 and TRBJ2-3, with D unclear. CDR1 and CDR2 from the germline V gene are DFQATT and SNEGSKA (reference sequence). The CDR3 covers 11 residues. V was clipped by 0 bases and J by 9 bases, with 7 bases between them. CDR3 nucleotide sequence: TGCAGTGCTAGAGAAGCTCAAACGCAGTATTTT. Translating it yields CSAREAQTQYF.

V usage is TRBV6-5 and J usage is TRBJ2-1, with TRBD2 matching over 11 bases. The CDR3 has 15 amino acids. V gave up 6 bases and J gave up 6 bases; unmatched junction bases: 7. Germline CDR1 reads MNHEY; CDR2 reads SVGAGI. Here the CDR3 reads CASRILAGAGNEQFF. The CDR3 region has the DNA TGTGCCAGCAGAATACTAGCGGGAGCGGGCAATGAGCAGTTCTTC.

The V gene is TRBV7-9, the J gene TRBJ2-3; TRBD2 aligns across 13 bases. The CDR3 length is 17 residues. CDR1 and CDR2 (germline): SEHNR, FQNEAQ (reference sequence). V gave up 1 base and J gave up 3 bases; unmatched junction bases: 4. Written as DNA, the CDR3 is TGTGCCAGCAGCTTAGGGACTAGCGGGAGAAGGACAGATACGCAGTATTTT. Translation: CASSLGTSGRRTDTQYF.

This chain uses TRBV5-4 with TRBJ2-1; 10 nucleotides line up with TRBD2. The CDR3 loop spans 17 amino acids. The V and J ends lost 5 bases and 2 bases, in that order; junction bases with no gene match: 10. Germline loops: CDR1 SGHNT, CDR2 YYREEE (reference sequence). CDR3: CASSRSSGGVPYNEQFF. The CDR3 DNA reads TGTGCCAGCAGTCGCTCCAGCGGGGGGGTGCCCTACAATGAGCAGTTCTTC.

This clone has at least ten counts. The CDR3 nucleotides are TGTGCCAGCAGAATCTCGGGGTACCCCCAGCATTTT. Translating it yields CASRISGYPQHF. This chain links TRBV28 with TRBJ1-5; D is unclear. CDR3 length: 12 amino acids. V lost 6 bases, J lost 10 bases, and 13 bases lay in between. CDR1 is MDHEN and CDR2 is SYDVKM in the germline V gene.

The chain recombines TRBV27 with TRBJ2-1, with D perhaps matching TRBD2 (6 bases). This CDR3 has 16 amino acids. Deletions cut 4 bases from V and 0 bases from J, with 13 bases between. The germline gives CDR1 MNHEY, CDR2 SMNVEV (reference sequence). This chain's CDR3 is CASSSPGESSYNEQFF. The CDR3 coding sequence is TGTGCCAGCAGTTCGCCGGGGGAGAGCTCCTACAATGAGCAGTTCTTC.

V and J are TRBV25-1 and TRBJ1-6; D remains ambiguous. V was cut by 2 bases and J by 10 bases, with 12 bases left in between. This CDR3 is 14 amino acids long. CDR1 and CDR2 (germline): MGHDK, SYGVNS. CDR3 nucleotide sequence: TGTGCCAGCAGTGAACTGGCAGGCTTCTCACCCCTCCACTTT. It translates to CASSELAGFSPLHF.

In its sample, this clone was seen a few times. The chain uses TRBV2 and TRBJ1-5; a weak D match, TRBD1 (6 bases). This CDR3 comprises 16 residues. From germline, CDR1 is SNHLY and CDR2 FYNNEI. With 6 bases removed from V and 1 base from J, the gap between germline ends came to 16 bases. Written as DNA, the CDR3 is TGTGCCAGCAGGGGCAATACTACAGGGAGCAATCAGCCCCAGCATTTT. The encoded protein is CASRGNTTGSNQPQHF.

CDR3: CASSLGRSYEKLFF. CDR3 in DNA: TGTGCCAGCAGCTTGGGCAGGTCTTATGAAAAACTGTTTTTT. J is TRBJ1-4 and V is TRBV7-9, with D unresolved. The V gene lost 3 bases and the J gene lost 6 bases, with 11 bases spanning the gap. Germline assignment: CDR1 SEHNR and CDR2 FQNEAQ (reference sequence). This CDR3 comprises 14 residues.

V is TRBV7-9 and J is TRBJ2-5; 10 bases fit TRBD2. CDR3 length: 16 residues. The V segment lost 5 bases and the J segment 4 bases; nucleotides outside the gene matches: 10. Germline V gene sequence: CDR1 SEHNR, CDR2 FQNEAQ (reference sequence). CDR3 nucleotide sequence: TGTGCCAGCAGCATCGGGACTAGCGAGAGCACAGAGACCCAGTACTTC. Translated, it gives CASSIGTSESTETQYF. Complete variable domain (other parts from reference TRBV7-9 and TRBJ2-5): DTGVSQNPRHKITKRGQNVTFRCDPISEHNRLYWYRQTLGQGPEFLTYFQNEAQLEKSRLLSDRFSAERPKGSFSTLEIQRTEQGDSAMYLCASSIGTSESTETQYFGPGTRLLVL.

The rearrangement uses TRBV7-3 and TRBJ2-3, with TRBD2 matching over 11 bases. The CDR3 spans 14 residues. In germline, CDR1 is SGHTA, CDR2 FQGTGA. The junction had 1 base not matched to a gene; V was cut back by 2 bases and J by 6 bases. CDR3 nucleotides: TGTGCCAGCAGCTTAGCTAGCGGGGGGGATACGCAGTATTTT. Protein product: CASSLASGGDTQYF.

The chain is built from TRBV5-1 and TRBJ2-7; 7 bases are shared with TRBD1. This CDR3 contains 14 residues. Per germline, CDR1 SGHRS and CDR2 YFSETQ. V gave up 0 bases and J gave up 2 bases; unmatched junction bases: 2. The CDR3 loop is CASSLGDSTYEQYF. CDR3 nucleotide sequence: TGCGCCAGCAGCTTGGGGGACAGCACCTACGAGCAGTACTTC.

This rearrangement joins TRBV5-6 to TRBJ1-1; TRBD1 matches 7 bases. J lost 0 bases, V lost 2 bases, and 10 bases had no gene match. Per germline, CDR1 SGHDT and CDR2 YYEEEE. The CDR3 runs 17 residues. The CDR3, as DNA: TGTGCCAGCAGCTTCGTCCCAGGGGGTACCCTGAACACTGAAGCTTTCTTT. Protein product: CASSFVPGGTLNTEAFF.

CDR3 protein: CAISESEDSLFYGYTF. The CDR3 DNA reads as TGTGCCATCAGTGAGTCAGAAGACAGCTTGTTCTATGGCTACACCTTC. This chain links TRBV10-3 with TRBJ1-2, with D tentatively TRBD1 (5 bases). The CDR3 has 16 residues. V was shortened by 0 bases and J by 4 bases, with 15 bases between the two germline ends. CDR1 ENHRY and CDR2 SYGVKD come from the germline V gene.

V and J are TRBV29-1 and TRBJ1-1; tentative D call: TRBD1 (6 bases). The ends were cut back, 5 bases at V and 1 base at J, with 11 bases in the middle. Looked up from germline, CDR1 is SQVTM and CDR2 is ANQGSEA. The CDR3 is 13 amino acids. CDR3 region: CSVSQQGNTEAFF. The DNA of the CDR3 is TGCAGCGTTTCCCAACAGGGGAACACTGAAGCTTTCTTT. Full variable domain (rest looked up from reference TRBV29-1 and TRBJ1-1): SAVISQKPSRDICQRGTSLTIQCQVDSQVTMMFWYRQQPGQSLTLIATANQGSEATYESGFVIDKFPISRPNLTFSTLTVSNMSPEDSSIYLCSVSQQGNTEAFFGQGTRLTVV.

A few counts support this clone. The V gene is TRBV7-2, the J gene TRBJ2-1; a weak D match, TRBD1 (5 bases). Germline V lookup: CDR1 SGHTA, CDR2 FQGNSA. CDR3 length: 16 amino acids. Trimming removed 2 bases at V and 6 bases at J, with 17 bases between. CDR3 protein: CASSLNVGLEFNEQFF. The DNA for the CDR3 is TGTGCCAGCAGCTTAAACGTGGGGCTGGAATTCAATGAGCAGTTCTTC.